This passage covers 14 T cell receptor beta chains from one sample sequenced in a study of beta chain features in type 1 diabetes. The isolated RNA, all of it, was reverse transcribed, so expressed TCRB transcripts were what got sequenced. Assay used: immunoSEQ multiplex PCR; TCRdb lists only in-frame clones, some missing. Among 640,000 or so clones, over 13% were seen once, and the ten largest hold roughly 0.04%. Study findings and constraints: Moderately but significantly shorter TCRB CDR3s were found in Type 1 diabetes patients in all four CD4+ subsets.

The antigens for these receptors are not known. The sequencing sample was made of naive CD4+ T cells from blood. These TCRs come from a man aged 18-30 years with type 1 diabetes.

This clone has more than one count but fewer than ten. The gene calls are TRBV5-6 and TRBJ2-3, with TRBD1 matching 7 bases. CDR1 and CDR2 (germline): SGHDT, YYEEEE. The CDR3 sequence is 14 residues long. Trimming removed 3 bases from V and 8 bases from J; junction bases left unmatched: 9. The CDR3 DNA follows: TGTGCCAGCAGCTCATCGACAGGGTCAGGTACGCAGTATTTT. Translated: CASSSSTGSGTQYF.

This clone was seen a few times. Other DNA sequences in the same sample also yield this CDR3. J is TRBJ1-1 and V is TRBV5-4; D call uncertain. The CDR3 loop spans 11 amino acids. Trimming left V 2 bases short and J 2 bases short, with 1 base between. Germline CDR1 SGHNT, CDR2 YYREEE (reference sequence). In nucleotides, the CDR3 is TGTGCCAGCAGCTTTAACACTGAAGCTTTCTTT. Its translation is CASSFNTEAFF.

This clone has more than one count but fewer than ten. V is TRBV4-1 and J is TRBJ1-2; D unresolved. This CDR3 region has 16 residues. V lost 3 bases, J lost 4 bases, and 18 bases lay in between. Germline V gene lookup returns CDR1 MGHRA and CDR2 YSYEKL. Here the CDR3 DNA reads TGCGCCAGCAGCCACAGATCGACAAGGGCGGGCTATGGCTACACCTTC. Translation gives CASSHRSTRAGYGYTF.

The V call is TRBV5-1, the J call TRBJ2-2; no clear D gene. The CDR3 sequence is 13 residues long. Deletions cut 0 bases from V and 6 bases from J, with 6 bases between. Germline V gives CDR1 SGHRS, CDR2 YFSETQ. CDR3 bases: TGCGCCAGCAGCTTGGTACCAGCCGGGGAGCTGTTTTTT. Its translation: CASSLVPAGELFF. The whole variable domain, remainder taken from reference TRBV5-1 and TRBJ2-2, is KAGVTQTPRYLIKTRGQQVTLSCSPISGHRSVSWYQQTPGQGLQFLFEYFSETQRNKGNFPGRFSGRQFSNSRSEMNVSTLELGDSALYLCASSLVPAGELFFGEGSRLTVL.

This chain uses TRBV28 with TRBJ2-7; possible D gene TRBD1, 6 bases. Germline loops: CDR1 MDHEN, CDR2 SYDVKM. V shed 5 bases and J shed 4 bases, with 9 bases lying between them. The CDR3 contains 12 residues. In DNA, the CDR3 is TGTGCCAGCAGTCTCGGACAGTACGAGCAGTACTTC. Protein: CASSLGQYEQYF.

This clone was seen a handful of times. The rearrangement links TRBV5-1 to TRBJ2-3; D ambiguous. CDR1 is SGHRS, CDR2 YFSETQ, per germline. The length of the CDR3 is 15 residues. V lost 0 bases and J 0 bases, leaving 8 bases between the germline ends. The CDR3 nucleotides read TGCGCCAGCAGCTTGGCTGACCCTAGCACAGATACGCAGTATTTT. Residues: CASSLADPSTDTQYF.

This rearrangement joins TRBV5-1 to TRBJ2-7, with TRBD2 matching over 12 bases. The CDR3 extends over 16 amino acids. Germline CDR1 reads SGHRS; CDR2 reads YFSETQ. V lost 6 bases to trimming and J lost 4 bases; unmatched junction nucleotides: 11. The CDR3 DNA sequence: TGCGCCAGCACCCGAGGGACTAGCGGGCTGTTATACGAGCAGTACTTC. It yields the protein CASTRGTSGLLYEQYF.

J is TRBJ1-3 and V is TRBV14, with D perhaps TRBD1 (6 bases). The CDR3 totals 13 residues. The germline V gene encodes CDR1 SGHDN and CDR2 FVKESK. The CDR3 loop reads CATGYGSGNTIYF. The DNA for the CDR3 is TGTGCAACAGGGTACGGCTCTGGAAACACCATATATTTT.

In its sample, this clone was seen a few times. This chain joins TRBV18 and TRBJ1-1; no clear D gene. Between the trimmed V and J ends, which lost 3 bases and 8 bases, there was a span of 16 bases. Germline assignment: CDR1 KGHSH and CDR2 LQKENI. This CDR3 spans 14 amino acids. Here the CDR3 reads CASSPPNPGGEAFF. CDR3 in DNA: TGTGCCAGCTCACCGCCCAACCCTGGTGGGGAAGCTTTCTTT.

This chain links TRBV27 with TRBJ2-7; tentative D call: TRBD1 (5 bases). The germline V gene has CDR1 MNHEY and CDR2 SMNVEV (reference sequence). The CDR3 spans 11 residues. V was cut by 8 bases and J by 4 bases, with 9 bases left in between. Here the CDR3 DNA reads TGTGCCAGCGTCCAGGGTTACGAGCAGTACTTC. Translating it yields CASVQGYEQYF.

This chain uses TRBV2 with TRBJ2-1; tentative D call: TRBD2 (5 bases). The CDR3 has 13 residues. Germline V gene sequence: CDR1 SNHLY, CDR2 FYNNEI. V was shortened by 5 bases and J by 7 bases, with 12 bases between the two germline ends. The CDR3 reads CASSTPGINEQFF. The CDR3 nucleotides are TGTGCCAGCAGTACCCCGGGGATTAATGAGCAGTTCTTC.

This rearrangement joins TRBV27 to TRBJ1-2; perhaps TRBD1 as D (6 bases). The V gene's germline CDR1 is MNHEY and CDR2 SMNVEV (reference sequence). The CDR3 is made up of 14 amino acids. V dropped 2 bases and J dropped 5 bases, with 12 bases sitting between them. For the CDR3, the DNA is TGTGCCAGCAGTTTAGTCCGCGGACAGTATGGCTACACCTTC. It specifies CASSLVRGQYGYTF.

This clone was seen a handful of times. The chain couples TRBV27 to TRBJ2-5; possibly TRBD1 for D (5 bases). The germline V gene encodes CDR1 MNHEY and CDR2 SMNVEV (reference sequence). This CDR3 is built from 15 residues. V gave up 4 bases and J gave up 4 bases, with 16 bases separating them. CDR3 region: CASSSSRDTRETQYF. The CDR3, as DNA: TGTGCCAGCAGTTCCTCCAGGGATACCCGAGAGACCCAGTACTTC.

This clone was recorded a few times. The chain employs TRBV13 and TRBJ2-1; 10 bases line up with TRBD2. This CDR3 contains 18 residues. V was clipped by 7 bases and J by 0 bases; unmatched bases: 12. Germline CDR1 reads PRHDT; CDR2 reads FYEKMQ (reference sequence). This CDR3 reads CASKPGTSDKSSYNEQFF. CDR3 DNA: TGTGCCAGCAAACCTGGGACTAGCGACAAGTCCTCCTACAATGAGCAGTTCTTC. Full variable domain (missing parts from reference TRBV13 and TRBJ2-1): AAGVIQSPRHLIKEKRETATLKCYPIPRHDTVYWYQQGPGQDPQFLISFYEKMQSDKGSIPDRFSAQQFSDYHSELNMSSLELGDSALYFCASKPGTSDKSSYNEQFFGPGTRLTVL.